These T cell receptor beta chains were read from a single sample in a study of cytomegalovirus exposure and HLA in healthy donors. Only in-frame clones appear in the TCRdb table, and some are missing; sequencing was by immunoSEQ multiplex PCR. The top ten hold approximately 6.3% of the sample, which has around 170,000 clones, around 80% seen once. Sequencing used PBMCs. The receptors originated from a man between 35 and 55 years old in good health and CMV-seropositive. Both conserved end residues are part of each CDR3. The D gene is left open where the match is weak. Size values are once, few and many counts, or a class for expanded clones, and some rows have none.

.	TRBV7-3	TRBJ2-3	.	TGTGCCAGCAGCTTAACTGGGGAGGTTGGTTTCGGGGATACGCAGTATTTT	CASSLTGEVGFGDTQYF
.	TRBV6-5	TRBJ2-2	TRBD1	TGTGCCAGCAGTGAGGGACAGGGGGCTGGGGAGCTGTTTTTT	CASSEGQGAGELFF
.	TRBV18	TRBJ1-5	TRBD1	TGTGCCAGCCAGGGGGCTTCGGGTACCCAGCATTTT	CASQGASGTQHF
.	TRBV5-1	TRBJ2-3	TRBD2	TGCGCCAGCAGCTCGGGACTAGCGGGGGGGCCGGGCACAGATACGCAGTATTTT	CASSSGLAGGPGTDTQYF
.	TRBV15	TRBJ2-1	.	TGTGCCACCAGCAGGGCTATACGGGGGTACAATGAGCAGTTCTTC	CATSRAIRGYNEQFF
.	TRBV27	TRBJ2-2	.	TGTGCCAGCAGTTTCATTAGATTGGGGGGAGACACCGGGGAGCTGTTTTTT	CASSFIRLGGDTGELFF
.	TRBV29-1	TRBJ2-5	.	TGCAGCGTTGATAGGGGGGCAGGCGGGGGCCAAGAGACCCAGTACTTC	CSVDRGAGGGQETQYF
.	TRBV29-1	TRBJ2-7	.	TGCAGCGTTCTCGGCGGGACGTGGGCCTACGAGCAGTACTTC	CSVLGGTWAYEQYF
.	TRBV29-1	TRBJ2-7	.	TGCAGCTCTAGATCGGCCGGGAGCTACGAGCAGTACTTC	CSSRSAGSYEQYF
.	TRBV6-4	TRBJ2-1	TRBD1	TGTGCCAGCAGTAGACAGGGGATCGATGAGCAGTTCTTC	CASSRQGIDEQFF
.	TRBV7-2	TRBJ2-5	.	TGTGCCAGCGCCTTGGGGGCCAGCGCGGGCATCGAGACCCAGTACTTC	CASALGASAGIETQYF
.	TRBV28	TRBJ2-1	TRBD1	TGTGCCAGCAGTCTACCGCCCGGGACAGGGAATGAGCAGTTCTTC	CASSLPPGTGNEQFF
once	TRBV28	TRBJ1-4	TRBD1	TGTGCCAGCAGCTCAGGGGGCAGCGGTGAAAAACTGTTTTTT	CASSSGGSGEKLFF
.	TRBV7-2	TRBJ1-2	.	TGTGCCAGCAGCTTAGCGGGGAGGGGCCTAGGCTACACCTTC	CASSLAGRGLGYTF
.	TRBV29-1	TRBJ2-7	.	TGCAGCGTTGTTGTAGGGGGCTACGAGCAGTACTTC	CSVVVGGYEQYF
.	TRBV7-3	TRBJ1-4	TRBD1	TGTGCCAGCAGCCCCGGGACAGGGTCACCAACTAATGAAAAACTGTTTTTT	CASSPGTGSPTNEKLFF
.	TRBV5-1	TRBJ2-5	.	TGCGCCAGCAGAACTGCAGGGTTCGGTGAGGAGACCCAGTACTTC	CASRTAGFGEETQYF
.	TRBV7-6	TRBJ1-1	.	TGTGCCAGCAGCTTAAAAGGAACAGGGTGGGGGCCGAACACTGAAGCTTTCTTT	CASSLKGTGWGPNTEAFF
.	TRBV27	TRBJ2-3	.	TGTGCCAGCAGTTTAGACGCAAGGGGAGATACGCAGTATTTT	CASSLDARGDTQYF
.	TRBV2	TRBJ2-2	TRBD2	TGTGCCAGCAGTGGACTAGCGGGGGGGAACACCGGGGAGCTGTTTTTT	CASSGLAGGNTGELFF
.	TRBV10-2	TRBJ1-5	TRBD1	TGCGCCAGCAGTTGGACAGGGTCTTACAATCAGCCCCAGCATTTT	CASSWTGSYNQPQHF
.	TRBV13	TRBJ2-4	.	TGTGCCAGCAGCTTAGGCCCAGCAGGTGGAAACATTCAGTACTTC	CASSLGPAGGNIQYF
.	TRBV7-9	TRBJ2-3	TRBD2	TGTGCCAGCAGCCCACTTCTAGCGGGGGGACCAGATACGCAGTATTTT	CASSPLLAGGPDTQYF
.	TRBV9	TRBJ2-3	.	TGTGCCAGCAGCGTAGAGGGGGACAAAACCGTCACAGATACGCAGTATTTT	CASSVEGDKTVTDTQYF
few	TRBV7-9	TRBJ1-1	.	TGTGCCAGCAGCTTAGTTCTCACTGAAGCTTTCTTT	CASSLVLTEAFF
once	TRBV11-3	TRBJ2-1	.	TGTGCCAGCAGCTCCGTGGGGGCGCTCTCAGACGAGCAGTTCTTC	CASSSVGALSDEQFF
.	TRBV9	TRBJ2-3	TRBD2	TGTGCCAGCAGCGTAGCTTTAGCGGGGGCTGGGCCAGATACGCAGTATTTT	CASSVALAGAGPDTQYF
.	TRBV19	TRBJ1-2	.	TGTGCCAGTAGTTCCGGACGGGGAGACTATGGCTACACCTTC	CASSSGRGDYGYTF
.	TRBV6-5	TRBJ2-3	TRBD1	TGTGCCAGCAGTTCGACAGGGGGCGACACAGATACGCAGTATTTT	CASSSTGGDTDTQYF
.	TRBV7-9	TRBJ1-1	.	TGTGCCAGCAGCTTCGGAGGCCCTGAAGCTTTCTTT	CASSFGGPEAFF